The source of this T cell receptor (beta chain) is a study of neurological immune-mediated disorders (dated by TCRdb to the late 2010s). For the wider study: Among the roughly 35 multiple sclerosis patients, relapsing-remitting MS accounted for around 30 and secondary progressive MS accounted for 3. Longitudinal HAM/TSP and healthy donors had 3 time-points each (about 3-45 month intervals). The cohort was made up of about 65 subjects, consisting of roughly 15 HAM/TSP patients, around 35 multiple sclerosis patients and about 20 healthy controls. Using UMI-based sequencing, the study compared peripheral blood TCR-beta repertoires from patients with HTLV-I-associated myelopathy (HAM/TSP), patients with multiple sclerosis, and healthy controls. The 95 to 120 TCR-beta libraries covered PBMC samples along with longitudinal samples, technical triplicates, and paired sorted CD4+ and CD8+ T-cell subsets.

Relative to germline, V is missing 0 bases and J is missing 2 bases, with 5 bases of the junction outside any gene match. The CDR3 numbers 17 residues from cysteine through phenylalanine. The read is trimmed to its CDR3 DNA, 51 bases read in frame from base 1. The germline V gene yields LGHNA for CDR1 and YNFKEQ for CDR2. The table lists this clonotype with many counts. Its antigen has not been determined. Per-base qualities were not stored, and no clone one base away is much larger. What the authors observed across the whole study: No identical CDR3 amino acid sequences were found to be shared among expanded clones across subjects, suggesting that TCR-beta repertoires were private in all groups. TCR clonal expansion was greatest in HAM/TSP patients and smallest in MS patients, who ranked below even healthy controls. The MS cluster was not associated with any clinical or MRI features, and the authors stated that larger cohorts are needed. Repertoires from 18 of 34 MS patients were grouped by phylogenetic analysis into a cluster of related CDR3 sequences, suggesting a possible repertoire-level signature.

The time point label here, explained by the study, means: longitudinal time-point 2. For the unsorted PBMC libraries, 2 million PBMCs were stored in RNAlater at -80 degrees C until RNA extraction and were used to generate the libraries. The multiple sclerosis patients were enrolled in a US clinical protocol that evaluated disease progression with magnetic resonance imaging. Peripheral blood was subjected to Ficoll-Hypaque density gradient centrifugation to isolate PBMCs, which were then cryopreserved in liquid nitrogen. cDNA was synthesized by template-switch 5'RACE using a primer carrying a 10-nucleotide random unique molecular identifier by which each TCR transcript was tagged. Each sequencing run produced over 180 million TCR-beta sequences covering 15-18 subjects. The RNeasy kit was used for extraction of total RNA. The KAPA Real-time Library Amplification kit was used to amplify TCR-beta VDJ regions with primers for the TCR constant region and the 5'RACE anchor. Sample indexes and Illumina adaptors were added in a first PCR, and a second PCR then increased library yield. After Ampure bead purification, the roughly 650 bp TCR product was size-selected on a 2% E-gel SizeSelection system. Before pooling, library quality was assessed on a Bioanalyzer, concentration was determined with Qubit, and library quantification was performed with the Kapa Library Quantification kit. An Illumina HiSeq 2500 sequenced the libraries paired-end 2 x 150 bp. To increase sequence diversity, roughly 23-30% phiX was spiked into each library pool. The study's own analysis went as follows. The UMI-based MiGEC pipeline processed quality-filtered reads and removed over 75% of raw TCR sequences during error correction. VDJ genes were aligned to IMGT germline references, and each clonotype was defined by a unique CDR3 amino acid sequence together with V-J genes. VDJtools evaluated clonal expansion, Shannon diversity and CDR3 relatedness (CalcPairwiseDistances, ClusterSamples); CLCbio workbench built phylogenetic trees. Clones with at least 8 unique UMIs were defined as expanded, with this threshold being based on coefficient-of-variation modelling across technical triplicates. The public reads were run again by TCRdb, first through fastp at Q25 and then through MiXCR, and only productive beta chains were kept. When rows share a CDR3 protein, they turn into one entry using the most common DNA and genes. The authors' filters were not applied to this entry. This sample lists 65,000 to 95,000 distinct CDR3 sequences; about 5.6% were detected once. The top ten constitute 7.9% of the sample.

Recombination connected TRBV4-2 to TRBJ1-4, with TRBD1 matching 8 junction bases. The sequencing input was PBMCs. The TCR was taken from a woman aged 60 to 75 with multiple sclerosis. The DNA sequence follows: TGTGCCAGCAGCCAAGATCCCGGACAGGGCACTAATGAAAAACTGTTTTTT. This gives the protein CASSQDPGQGTNEKLFF.